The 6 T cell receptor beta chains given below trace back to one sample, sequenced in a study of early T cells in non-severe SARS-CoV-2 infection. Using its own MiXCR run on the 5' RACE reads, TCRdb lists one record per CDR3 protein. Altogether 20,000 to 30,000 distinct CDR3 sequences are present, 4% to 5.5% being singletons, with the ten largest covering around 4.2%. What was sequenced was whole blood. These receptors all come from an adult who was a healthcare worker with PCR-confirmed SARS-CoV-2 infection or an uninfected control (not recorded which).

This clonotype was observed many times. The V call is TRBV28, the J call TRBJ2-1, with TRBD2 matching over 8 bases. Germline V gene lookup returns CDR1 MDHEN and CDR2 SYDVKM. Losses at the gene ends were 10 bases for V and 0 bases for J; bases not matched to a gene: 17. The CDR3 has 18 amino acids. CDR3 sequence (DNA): TGTGCCACCGAGGGTTTGAGCGGGAGTCTCTCCTCCTACAATGAGCAGTTCTTC. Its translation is CATEGLSGSLSSYNEQFF.

This CDR3 reads CASGLAGVYEQYF. In DNA form, the CDR3 reads TGTGCCAGCGGCTTAGCGGGGGTCTACGAGCAGTACTTC. The V and J genes are TRBV12-3 or TRBV12-4 and TRBJ2-7; 9 nucleotides line up with TRBD2. V trimming: 8 bases; J trimming: 3 bases; junction bases outside the gene matches: 5. CDR3 length: 13 amino acids.

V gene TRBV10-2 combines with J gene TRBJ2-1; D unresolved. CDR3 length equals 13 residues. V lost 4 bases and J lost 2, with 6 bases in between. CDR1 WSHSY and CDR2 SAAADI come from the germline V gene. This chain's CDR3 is CASSVSAYNEQFF. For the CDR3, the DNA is TGCGCCAGCAGTGTATCCGCCTACAATGAGCAGTTCTTC.

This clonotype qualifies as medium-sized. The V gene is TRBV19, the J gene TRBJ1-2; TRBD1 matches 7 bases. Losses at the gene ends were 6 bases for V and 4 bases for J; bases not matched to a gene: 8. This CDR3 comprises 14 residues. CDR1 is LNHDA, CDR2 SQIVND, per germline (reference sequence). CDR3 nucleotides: TGTGCCAGTAGGTCCCCAGGGGACAGCTATGGCTACACCTTC. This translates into CASRSPGDSYGYTF.

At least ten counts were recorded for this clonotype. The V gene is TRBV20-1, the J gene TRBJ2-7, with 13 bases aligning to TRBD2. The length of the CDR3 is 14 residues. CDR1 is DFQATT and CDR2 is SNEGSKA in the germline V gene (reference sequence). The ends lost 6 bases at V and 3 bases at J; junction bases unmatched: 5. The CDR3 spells CSALGLAGDYEQYF. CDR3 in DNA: TGCAGTGCCCTAGGACTAGCGGGAGACTACGAGCAGTACTTC.

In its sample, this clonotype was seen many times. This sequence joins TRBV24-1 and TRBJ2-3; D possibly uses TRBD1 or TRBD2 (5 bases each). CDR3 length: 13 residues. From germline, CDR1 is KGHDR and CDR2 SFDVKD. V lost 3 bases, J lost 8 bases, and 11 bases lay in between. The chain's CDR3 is CATSDGGKGTQYF. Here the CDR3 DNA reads TGTGCCACCAGTGATGGGGGTAAAGGTACGCAGTATTTT.